These 3 T cell receptor beta chains came from one sample sequenced in a study of control samples from healthy donors and cancer patients. Sequenced by immunoSEQ multiplex PCR; TCRdb stores in-frame clones only, minus some. The sample lists about 140,000 clones, about 89% seen once, with over 6% in the top ten. The material sequenced was blood. These receptors all stem from a man between 18 and 35 years old in good health.

The chain recombines TRBV29-1 with TRBJ1-2; D gene uncertain. This CDR3 has 12 residues. Germline values: CDR1 SQVTM, CDR2 ANQGSEA. V was trimmed by 5 bases and J by 4 bases, leaving 11 bases between them. CDR3 DNA: TGCAGCGTTCTGGGCCAGCTCTATGGCTACACCTTC. This codes for CSVLGQLYGYTF.

The chain joins TRBV6-1 to TRBJ1-2; D unclear. The ends were cut back, 0 bases at V and 0 bases at J, with 11 bases in the middle. This CDR3 comprises 16 residues. Germline V gene lookup returns CDR1 MNHNS and CDR2 SASEGT. The CDR3 spells CASSEAVRVTNYGYTF. The DNA for the CDR3 is TGTGCCAGCAGTGAAGCAGTAAGGGTCACTAACTATGGCTACACCTTC.

This chain joins TRBV2 and TRBJ2-7, with TRBD2 matching 7 bases. Trimming at V came to 8 bases and at J to 6 bases, leaving 10 bases not matched to a gene. Per germline, CDR1 SNHLY and CDR2 FYNNEI. The CDR3 covers 13 residues. CDR3 protein: CASGGDSLLEQYF. The CDR3 DNA follows: TGTGCCAGCGGGGGGGACTCCCTTCTCGAGCAGTACTTC. Together with reference TRBV2 and TRBJ2-7, the CDR3 gives the full variable domain: EPEVTQTPSHQVTQMGQEVILRCVPISNHLYFYWYRQILGQKVEFLVSFYNNEISEKSEIFDDQFSVERPDGSNFTLKIRSTKLEDSAMYFCASGGDSLLEQYFGPGTRLTVT.